This TCR beta chain was recorded in a study of control samples from healthy donors and cancer patients. Assay: immunoSEQ multiplex PCR; the TCRdb copy retains only in-frame clones and omits some. The sample records some 220,000 clones, about 95% being singletons. The germline V gene encodes CDR1 SQVTM and CDR2 ANQGSEA. Trimming took 4 bases from V and 0 from J, leaving 6 bases between them. The CDR3 runs 12 residues. Sequenced: blood. This receptor was obtained from a man in his fifties in good health. The V call is TRBV29-1, the J call TRBJ1-2; unclear D gene. The CDR3 is CSVGVPNYGYTF. The CDR3 DNA is TGCAGCGTTGGTGTACCTAACTATGGCTACACCTTC.